These T cell receptor beta chains were read from a single sample in a study of blood T cell repertoires in COVID-19. Profiled with immunoSEQ multiplex PCR; TCRdb holds only in-frame clones, not every one. This table holds approximately 240,000 clones, about 85% found once. Sequenced input: PBMCs or T cells enriched from blood (not recorded which). These receptors originate from a woman aged 30 to 39 with acute COVID-19. Each CDR3 is given with its conserved first and last residue. The order of the fields is CDR3 length, clone size, J gene, D gene, V gene, CDR3 DNA, CDR3 protein. The D gene is left open where the match is weak. Expanded clones are given a class, and other clones once, few, many or no size at all.

len: 16; abundance: -; j_gene: TRBJ1-5; d_gene: -; v_gene: TRBV28; CDR3nt: TGTGCCAGCAGTTCCTACCCCAGGACGGACTCGGAGCCCCAGCATTTT; CDR3aa: CASSSYPRTDSEPQHF
len: 14; abundance: -; j_gene: TRBJ2-5; d_gene: -; v_gene: TRBV4-1; CDR3nt: TGCGCCAGCAGCCAAGAGTCAGGGCTGGAGACCCAGTACTTC; CDR3aa: CASSQESGLETQYF
len: 13; abundance: -; j_gene: TRBJ2-7; d_gene: -; v_gene: TRBV27; CDR3nt: TGTGCCAGCAGTCCCGACAGGCTACGAAAGCAGTACTTC; CDR3aa: CASSPDRLRKQYF
len: 15; abundance: -; j_gene: TRBJ2-3; d_gene: -; v_gene: TRBV12-5; CDR3nt: TGTGCTAGTGGTGATAGCGGCTCTAGCACAGATACGCAGTATTTT; CDR3aa: CASGDSGSSTDTQYF
len: 16; abundance: -; j_gene: TRBJ2-1; d_gene: TRBD2; v_gene: TRBV4-1; CDR3nt: TGCGCCAGCAGCCAACTAGCGGGAGAGGCTTACAATGAGCAGTTCTTC; CDR3aa: CASSQLAGEAYNEQFF
len: 14; abundance: -; j_gene: TRBJ2-1; d_gene: TRBD1; v_gene: TRBV11-2; CDR3nt: TGTGCCAGCAGCCAGCGCCCGGGACAGGGGGAGCAGTTCTTC; CDR3aa: CASSQRPGQGEQFF
len: 14; abundance: few; j_gene: TRBJ1-1; d_gene: -; v_gene: TRBV19; CDR3nt: TGTGCCAGTAACCAAGGGGCACGGCGCACTGAAGCTTTCTTT; CDR3aa: CASNQGARRTEAFF
len: 11; abundance: few; j_gene: TRBJ1-1; d_gene: -; v_gene: TRBV28; CDR3nt: TGTGCCAGCAGTCAGGTCCCTGAAGCTTTCTTT; CDR3aa: CASSQVPEAFF
len: 15; abundance: few; j_gene: TRBJ1-4; d_gene: TRBD1; v_gene: TRBV19; CDR3nt: TGTGCCAGTAGTCCCGGACAGGGGCCTAATGAAAAACTGTTTTTT; CDR3aa: CASSPGQGPNEKLFF
len: 15; abundance: -; j_gene: TRBJ1-2; d_gene: -; v_gene: TRBV2; CDR3nt: TGTGCCAGCAGTGAACGGCGGGTTGTGTCCGGTGGCTACACCTTC; CDR3aa: CASSERRVVSGGYTF
len: 13; abundance: -; j_gene: TRBJ1-1; d_gene: -; v_gene: TRBV2; CDR3nt: TGTGCCAGCCAGGGGCTAATGAACACTGAAGCTTTCTTT; CDR3aa: CASQGLMNTEAFF
len: 15; abundance: -; j_gene: TRBJ2-3; d_gene: -; v_gene: TRBV5-1; CDR3nt: TGCGCCAGCAGCTTCCGGGACCCGGGGGATCATACGCAGTATTTT; CDR3aa: CASSFRDPGDHTQYF
len: 13; abundance: -; j_gene: TRBJ1-2; d_gene: -; v_gene: TRBV2; CDR3nt: TGTGCCAGCAGAGGCGGGCTGAACTATGGCTACACCTTC; CDR3aa: CASRGGLNYGYTF
len: 15; abundance: -; j_gene: TRBJ2-2; d_gene: -; v_gene: TRBV7-9; CDR3nt: TGTGCCAGCAGCTCCCCGGTTTCAAACACCGGGGAGCTGTTTTTT; CDR3aa: CASSSPVSNTGELFF
len: 13; abundance: -; j_gene: TRBJ1-2; d_gene: -; v_gene: TRBV7-3; CDR3nt: TGTGCCAGCAGCCCGGGGGAGGCCTATGGCTACACCTTC; CDR3aa: CASSPGEAYGYTF
len: 15; abundance: few; j_gene: TRBJ2-2; d_gene: TRBD2; v_gene: TRBV7-3; CDR3nt: TGTGCCAGCAGAGAAGGCGGGGGGCCTACCGGGGAGCTGTTTTTT; CDR3aa: CASREGGGPTGELFF